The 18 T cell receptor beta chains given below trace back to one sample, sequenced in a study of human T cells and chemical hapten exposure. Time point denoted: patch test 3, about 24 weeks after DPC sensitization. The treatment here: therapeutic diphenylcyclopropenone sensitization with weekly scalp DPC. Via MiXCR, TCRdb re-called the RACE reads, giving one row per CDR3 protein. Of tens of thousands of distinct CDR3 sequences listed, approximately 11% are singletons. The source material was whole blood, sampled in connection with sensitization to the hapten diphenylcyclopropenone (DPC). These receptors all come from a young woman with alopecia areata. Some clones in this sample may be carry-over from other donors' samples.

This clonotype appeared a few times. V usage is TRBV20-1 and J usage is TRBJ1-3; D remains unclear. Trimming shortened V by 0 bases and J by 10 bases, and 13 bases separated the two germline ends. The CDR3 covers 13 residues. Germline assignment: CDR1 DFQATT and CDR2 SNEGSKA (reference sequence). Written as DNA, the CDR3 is TGCAGTGCTAGAGATCTAGACCATGGGACCATATATTTT. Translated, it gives CSARDLDHGTIYF.

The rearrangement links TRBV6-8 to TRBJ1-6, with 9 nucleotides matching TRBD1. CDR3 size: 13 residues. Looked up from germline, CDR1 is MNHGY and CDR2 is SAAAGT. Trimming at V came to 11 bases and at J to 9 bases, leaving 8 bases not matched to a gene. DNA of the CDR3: TGTGCCCCCGAGGGACAGGGCCTTTCACCCCTCCACTTT. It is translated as CAPEGQGLSPLHF.

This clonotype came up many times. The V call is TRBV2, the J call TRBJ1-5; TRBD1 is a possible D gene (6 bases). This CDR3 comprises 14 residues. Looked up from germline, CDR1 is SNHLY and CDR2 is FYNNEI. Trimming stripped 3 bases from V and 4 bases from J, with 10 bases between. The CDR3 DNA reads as TGTGCCAGCAGTGACCCCAGGGGTAATCAGCCCCAGCATTTT. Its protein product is CASSDPRGNQPQHF. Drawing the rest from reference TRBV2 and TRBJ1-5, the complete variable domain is EPEVTQTPSHQVTQMGQEVILRCVPISNHLYFYWYRQILGQKVEFLVSFYNNEISEKSEIFDDQFSVERPDGSNFTLKIRSTKLEDSAMYFCASSDPRGNQPQHFGDGTRLSIL.

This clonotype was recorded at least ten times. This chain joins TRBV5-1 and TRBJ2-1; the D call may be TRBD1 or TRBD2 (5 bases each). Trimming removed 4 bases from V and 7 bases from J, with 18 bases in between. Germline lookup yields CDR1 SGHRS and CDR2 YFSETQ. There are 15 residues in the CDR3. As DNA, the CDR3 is TGCGCCAGCAGCCGCAGGGAGCGTACTGTTAATGAGCAGTTCTTC. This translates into CASSRRERTVNEQFF.

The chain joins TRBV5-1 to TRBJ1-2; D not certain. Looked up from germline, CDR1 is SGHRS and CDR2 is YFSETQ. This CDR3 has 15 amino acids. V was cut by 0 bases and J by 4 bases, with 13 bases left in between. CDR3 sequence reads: CASSLGPVDPYGYTF. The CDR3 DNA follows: TGCGCCAGCAGCTTGGGTCCTGTAGATCCCTATGGCTACACCTTC.

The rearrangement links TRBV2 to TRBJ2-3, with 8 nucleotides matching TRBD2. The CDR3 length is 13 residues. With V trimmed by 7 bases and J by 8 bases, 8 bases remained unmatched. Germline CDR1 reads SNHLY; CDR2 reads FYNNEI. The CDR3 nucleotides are TGTGCCAGCACCTACGGGGGGGCCGGTACGCAGTATTTT. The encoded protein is CASTYGGAGTQYF.

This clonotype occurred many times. CDR3 in DNA: TGCGCCAGCAGTGAGTCGACTAGCGGGGGCAATGAGCAGTTCTTC. The encoded protein is CASSESTSGGNEQFF. The V gene is TRBV10-1, the J gene TRBJ2-1; 12 bases match TRBD2. This CDR3 has 15 amino acids. Germline V lookup: CDR1 WNHNN, CDR2 SYGVQD (reference sequence). V was pared by 0 bases and J by 6 bases, with 0 bases of the junction left unmatched.

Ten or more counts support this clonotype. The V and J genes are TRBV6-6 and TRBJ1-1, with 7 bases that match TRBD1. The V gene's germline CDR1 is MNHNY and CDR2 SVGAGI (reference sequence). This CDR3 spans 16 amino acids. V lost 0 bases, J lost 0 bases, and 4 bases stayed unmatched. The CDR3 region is CASSYSTGPMNTEAFF. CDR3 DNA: TGTGCCAGCAGTTACTCGACAGGGCCTATGAACACTGAAGCTTTCTTT.

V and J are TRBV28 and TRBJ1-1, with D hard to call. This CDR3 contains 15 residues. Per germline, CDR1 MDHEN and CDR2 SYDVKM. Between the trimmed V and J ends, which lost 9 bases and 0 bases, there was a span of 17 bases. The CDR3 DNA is TGTGCCAGTGGAAGAGCGGGGTCTATGAACACTGAAGCTTTCTTT. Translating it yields CASGRAGSMNTEAFF.

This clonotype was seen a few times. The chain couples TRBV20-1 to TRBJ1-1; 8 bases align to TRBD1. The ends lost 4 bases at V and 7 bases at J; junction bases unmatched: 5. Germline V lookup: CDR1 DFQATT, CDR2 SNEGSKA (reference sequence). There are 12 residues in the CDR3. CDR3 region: CSAIQGAFEAFF. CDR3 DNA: TGCAGTGCTATTCAGGGGGCATTTGAAGCTTTCTTT.

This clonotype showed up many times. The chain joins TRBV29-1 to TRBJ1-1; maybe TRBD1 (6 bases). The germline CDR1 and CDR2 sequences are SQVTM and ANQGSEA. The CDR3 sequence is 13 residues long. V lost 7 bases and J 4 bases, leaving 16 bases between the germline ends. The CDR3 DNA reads TGCAGCGCCCCGGGACATTTGGGCACTGAAGCTTTCTTT. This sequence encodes CSAPGHLGTEAFF.

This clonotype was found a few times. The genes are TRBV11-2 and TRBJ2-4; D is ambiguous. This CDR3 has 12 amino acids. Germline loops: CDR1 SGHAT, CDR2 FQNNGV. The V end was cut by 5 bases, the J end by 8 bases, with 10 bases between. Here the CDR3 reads CASSQNRDIQYF. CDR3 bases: TGTGCCAGCAGCCAAAACCGGGACATTCAGTACTTC.

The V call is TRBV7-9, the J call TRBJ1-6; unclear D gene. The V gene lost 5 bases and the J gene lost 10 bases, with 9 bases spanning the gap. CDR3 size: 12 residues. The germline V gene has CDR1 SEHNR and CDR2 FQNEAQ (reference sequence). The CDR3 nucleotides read TGTGCCAGCAGCGAGGAATTATCACCCCTCCACTTT. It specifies CASSEELSPLHF.

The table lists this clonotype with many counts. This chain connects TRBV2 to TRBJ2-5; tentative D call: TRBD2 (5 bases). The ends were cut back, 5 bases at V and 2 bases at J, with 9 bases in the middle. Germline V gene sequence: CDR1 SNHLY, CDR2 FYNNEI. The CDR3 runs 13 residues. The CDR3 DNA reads TGTGCCAGCAGTTGGACGGGGCAAGAGACCCAGTACTTC. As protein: CASSWTGQETQYF. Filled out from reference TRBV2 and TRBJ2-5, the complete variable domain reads EPEVTQTPSHQVTQMGQEVILRCVPISNHLYFYWYRQILGQKVEFLVSFYNNEISEKSEIFDDQFSVERPDGSNFTLKIRSTKLEDSAMYFCASSWTGQETQYFGPGTRLLVL.

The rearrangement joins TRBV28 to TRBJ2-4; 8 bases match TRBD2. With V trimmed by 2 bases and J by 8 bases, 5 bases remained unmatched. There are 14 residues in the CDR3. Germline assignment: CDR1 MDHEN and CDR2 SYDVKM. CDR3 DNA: TGTGCCAGCAGTTTAAGGAGCGGGAGAGACATTCAGTACTTC. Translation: CASSLRSGRDIQYF. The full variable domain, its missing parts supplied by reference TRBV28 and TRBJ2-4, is DVKVTQSSRYLVKRTGEKVFLECVQDMDHENMFWYRQDPGLGLRLIYFSYDVKMKEKGDIPEGYSVSREKKERFSLILESASTNQTSMYLCASSLRSGRDIQYFGAGTRLSVL.

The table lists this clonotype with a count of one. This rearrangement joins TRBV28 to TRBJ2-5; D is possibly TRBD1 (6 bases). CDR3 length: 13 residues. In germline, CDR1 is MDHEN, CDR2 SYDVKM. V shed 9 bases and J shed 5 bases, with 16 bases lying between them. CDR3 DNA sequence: TGTGCCAGTAAACAGGGTTCCGAGGAGACCCAGTACTTC. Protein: CASKQGSEETQYF.

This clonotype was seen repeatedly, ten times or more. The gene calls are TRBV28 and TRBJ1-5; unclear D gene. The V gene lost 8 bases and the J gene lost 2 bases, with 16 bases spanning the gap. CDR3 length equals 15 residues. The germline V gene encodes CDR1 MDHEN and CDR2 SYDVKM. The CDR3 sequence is CASPRIRGGNQPQHF. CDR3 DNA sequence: TGTGCCAGCCCTAGGATCCGGGGTGGCAATCAGCCCCAGCATTTT.

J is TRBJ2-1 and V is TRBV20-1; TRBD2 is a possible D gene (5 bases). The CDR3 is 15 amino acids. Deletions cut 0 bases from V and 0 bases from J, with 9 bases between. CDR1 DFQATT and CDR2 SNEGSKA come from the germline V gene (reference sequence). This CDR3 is CSARDYGLSYNEQFF. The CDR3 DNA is TGCAGTGCTAGAGATTACGGACTCTCCTACAATGAGCAGTTCTTC.